This T cell receptor (beta chain) was sequenced during a study of shared clonotypes between healthy human individuals. This CDR3 has 15 amino acids. The trim removed 5 bases at V and 0 bases at J, leaving 5 bases unmatched. Per germline, CDR1 SEHNR and CDR2 FQNEAQ (reference sequence). This clone showed up just once. TCRdb's copy holds only in-frame clones and misses some; the assay was immunoSEQ multiplex PCR. The sample yields 2,500,000 or so clones, 93% seen once. The chain links TRBV7-9 to TRBJ2-3; 7 nucleotides match TRBD1. The specimen sequenced was naive CD4+ T cells from PBMCs. Subset described: CD45RA+ positively selected. The TCR comes from a man aged 18 to 30 in good health. Some clones in this sample may be carry-over from other donors' samples. CDR3 bases: TGTGCCAGCAGCCATGACAGGGCCAGCACAGATACGCAGTATTTT. Translated: CASSHDRASTDTQYF. Full variable domain (remainder filled in from reference TRBV7-9 and TRBJ2-3): DTGVSQNPRHKITKRGQNVTFRCDPISEHNRLYWYRQTLGQGPEFLTYFQNEAQLEKSRLLSDRFSAERPKGSFSTLEIQRTEQGDSAMYLCASSHDRASTDTQYFGPGTRLTVL.